The clone carrying this T cell receptor (beta chain) showed up just once. Its antigen is unknown. Profiled with immunoSEQ multiplex PCR; TCRdb holds only in-frame clones, not every one. The table records some 25,000 clones, about 70% of them present only once. The data derive from a study of vaccination effects on CD4 cells after COVID-19. Study-level background: Following the second dose by a median of 72 days, the post-vaccine samples were obtained. Broader study findings: Vaccine- and infection-induced clones showed marked clonal contraction late following vaccination.

After expansion with viral peptide pools in the ViraFEST assay, antigen-specific CD4+ T cells were sequenced. Investigators separated out CD4+ T cells once around eleven days of culture had passed. BNT162b2 vaccine or mRNA-1273 vaccine was given to participants in two doses. Researchers reported culturing approximately 2.2 million PBMC in each well, adding about 9.5 IU/ml IL-2 and roughly 11 ug/ml peptides. In the cultures, half the medium was exchanged for IL-2 medium on days 3 and 7. V dropped 4 bases and J dropped 3; count of bases not matched to a gene: 6. This CDR3 is 13 amino acids long. The V gene's germline CDR1 is SQVTM and CDR2 ANQGSEA.

The sequenced sample was CD4+ T cells from PBMCs cultured with SARS-CoV-2 spike peptides, obtained after COVID-19 vaccination. This clonotype originated in a human donor who received a COVID-19 vaccine. The V gene is TRBV29-1, the J gene TRBJ2-7; 7 nucleotides line up with TRBD1. CDR3 sequence: CSVAGTENYEQYF. DNA of the CDR3: TGCAGCGTTGCCGGGACAGAAAACTACGAGCAGTACTTC.